Presented here are 30 T cell receptor beta chains from one specimen sequenced in a study of T cells after yellow fever vaccination. TCRdb ran MiXCR on the 5' RACE reads and lists one entry per CDR3 protein. The sample has 500,000 to 650,000 distinct CDR3 sequences; roughly 13% are singletons. Sequenced material: PBMCs, taken on the day of the yellow fever booster vaccination. These receptors all come from a man aged 25-40 years who received the YFV17D yellow fever vaccine.

The gene calls are TRBV12-3 or TRBV12-4 and TRBJ2-5; 7 bases align to TRBD1. Trimming removed 4 bases from V and 2 bases from J; junction bases left unmatched: 4. The CDR3 runs 14 residues. The CDR3 sequence: CASSSPQGQETQYF. In nucleotides, the CDR3 is TGTGCCAGCAGTTCGCCACAGGGGCAAGAGACCCAGTACTTC.

The chain joins TRBV20-1 to TRBJ2-7; D is possibly TRBD2 (6 bases). Trimming took 0 bases from V and 3 from J, leaving 15 bases between them. The CDR3 covers 15 residues. The germline CDR1 and CDR2 sequences are DFQATT and SNEGSKA (reference sequence). This CDR3 reads CSARDGSGRGYEQYF. The CDR3 DNA is TGCAGTGCTAGAGATGGGTCCGGGAGAGGCTACGAGCAGTACTTC.

The V gene is TRBV29-1, the J gene TRBJ2-1; possible D gene TRBD2, 6 bases. The CDR3 has 17 residues. Trimming shortened V by 3 bases and J by 0 bases, and 18 bases separated the two germline ends. Germline V lookup: CDR1 SQVTM, CDR2 ANQGSEA. The CDR3 DNA sequence: TGCAGCGTTGAGGGTTTAGCGGCAGAAAGCTCCTACAATGAGCAGTTCTTC. This gives the protein CSVEGLAAESSYNEQFF.

The chain is built from TRBV9 and TRBJ2-5; possibly TRBD1 or TRBD2 for D (5 bases each). The CDR3 is made up of 13 amino acids. The germline V gene encodes CDR1 SGDLS and CDR2 YYNGEE. Trimming cost V 0 bases and J 13 bases, with 16 bases left between them. CDR3 nucleotides: TGTGCCAGCAGCGTAGAGGTGGGGACCGAATTGTACTTC. Its protein product is CASSVEVGTELYF.

This clonotype was observed a few times. The chain employs TRBV4-3 and TRBJ2-1; D unresolved. V lost 3 bases, J lost 0 bases, and 24 bases lay in between. This CDR3 comprises 20 residues. The germline V gene has CDR1 LGHNA and CDR2 YSLEER. Here the CDR3 DNA reads TGCGCCAGCAGCCAGGCCGTGTCCTCCGGTAGGACCAGCTCCTACAATGAGCAGTTCTTC. Protein sequence: CASSQAVSSGRTSSYNEQFF.

This clonotype has a count of ten or more. The chain employs TRBV7-3 and TRBJ2-3; D is perhaps TRBD1 (6 bases). The CDR3 has 13 residues. Germline assignment: CDR1 SGHTA and CDR2 FQGTGA. The V and J ends lost 5 bases and 0 bases respectively, with 6 bases between them. CDR3 in amino acids: CASSGTSTDTQYF. In DNA, the CDR3 is TGTGCCAGCAGCGGGACAAGCACAGATACGCAGTATTTT.

The rearrangement joins TRBV20-1 to TRBJ2-3; no firm D call. V was shortened by 2 bases and J by 6 bases, with 6 bases between the two germline ends. This CDR3 contains 11 residues. Germline values: CDR1 DFQATT, CDR2 SNEGSKA (reference sequence). The CDR3 nucleotides read TGCAGTGCTAGATTCCGGGATACGCAGTATTTT. Its translation is CSARFRDTQYF.

This clonotype was seen more than once but under ten times. V gene TRBV30 combines with J gene TRBJ2-5; D may be TRBD1 (6 bases). This CDR3 spans 14 amino acids. V lost 7 bases and J lost 2, with 17 bases in between. Germline V lookup: CDR1 GTSNPN, CDR2 SVGIG (reference sequence). The CDR3 DNA reads TGTGCCTTCCAAGTCGGGACACTTCAAGAGACCCAGTACTTC. It is translated as CAFQVGTLQETQYF.

This clonotype was seen a few times. The genes are TRBV12-3 or TRBV12-4 and TRBJ2-6; D is unclear. V was shortened by 6 bases and J by 0 bases, with 6 bases between the two germline ends. The CDR3 covers 14 residues. The CDR3 DNA reads as TGTGCCAGCAGGGTCCACTCTGGGGCCAACGTCCTGACTTTC. Its protein product is CASRVHSGANVLTF.

In this sample, this clonotype turned up a few times. The chain is built from TRBV12-3 or TRBV12-4 and TRBJ2-1; 10 nucleotides match TRBD2. The CDR3 totals 15 residues. The ends lost 5 bases at V and 4 bases at J; junction bases unmatched: 5. The CDR3 DNA follows: TGTGCCAGCAGTCGAGCGGGAGGGCCTTACAATGAGCAGTTCTTC. Amino acids: CASSRAGGPYNEQFF.

This clonotype was picked up a small number of times. This chain joins TRBV5-1 and TRBJ2-1; unclear D gene. The CDR3 totals 16 residues. The germline V gene has CDR1 SGHRS and CDR2 YFSETQ. V lost 3 bases, J lost 8 bases, and 21 bases lay in between. The CDR3 protein is CASSYPRSDPRDEQFF. The CDR3 nucleotides read TGCGCCAGCAGCTACCCTCGGTCTGACCCCCGCGATGAGCAGTTCTTC.

The table lists this clonotype with a few counts. The rearrangement links TRBV6-5 to TRBJ2-5; D gene unclear. V was shortened by 2 bases and J by 3 bases, with 7 bases between the two germline ends. The CDR3 totals 13 residues. CDR1 is MNHEY and CDR2 is SVGAGI in the germline V gene. For the CDR3, the DNA is TGTGCCAGCAGTTACGGGCTGAAAGAGACCCAGTACTTC. Translated: CASSYGLKETQYF.

This clonotype was seen a handful of times. The genes are TRBV9 and TRBJ1-1, with a possible D match to TRBD1 (5 bases). V gave up 1 base and J gave up 1 base, with 14 bases separating them. The CDR3 runs 16 residues. The germline CDR1 and CDR2 sequences are SGDLS and YYNGEE. CDR3 sequence reads: CASSVHPQGSNTEAFF. The CDR3 coding sequence is TGTGCCAGCAGCGTACACCCTCAGGGCTCGAACACTGAAGCTTTCTTT.

The chain uses TRBV27 and TRBJ1-2; 7 bases line up with TRBD1. From germline, CDR1 is MNHEY and CDR2 SMNVEV (reference sequence). V lost 8 bases and J lost 4; bases outside the gene matches: 10. The CDR3 covers 14 residues. This CDR3 is CASQVIGGAYGYTF. CDR3 sequence (DNA): TGTGCCAGCCAGGTTATAGGGGGCGCCTATGGCTACACCTTC.

In this sample, this clonotype turned up many times. The gene calls are TRBV6-5 and TRBJ2-5; no clear D. Between the trimmed V and J ends, which lost 8 bases and 5 bases, there was a span of 12 bases. This CDR3 has 12 amino acids. Germline CDR1 is MNHEY and CDR2 is SVGAGI. The CDR3 reads CASSELGETQYF. CDR3 nucleotide sequence: TGTGCCAGCTCGGAATTAGGGGAGACCCAGTACTTC.

This clonotype appeared a few times. The chain couples TRBV2 to TRBJ2-2, with D possibly being TRBD1 or TRBD2 (5 bases each). The V gene lost 7 bases and the J gene lost 5 bases, with 14 bases spanning the gap. There are 14 residues in the CDR3. Germline lookup yields CDR1 SNHLY and CDR2 FYNNEI. The CDR3 region is CASNPRGRTGELFF. The CDR3 DNA reads TGTGCCAGCAACCCCCGGGGCAGGACCGGGGAGCTGTTTTTT.

This clonotype was seen a few times. V and J are TRBV20-1 and TRBJ1-1; D is ambiguous. Per germline, CDR1 DFQATT and CDR2 SNEGSKA (reference sequence). V was pared by 5 bases and J by 8 bases, with 3 bases between. The CDR3 runs to 8 residues. In DNA form, the CDR3 reads TGCAGTGCTCCAGAAGCTTTCTTT. Translation: CSAPEAFF.

This clonotype occurred a few times. CDR3 coding DNA: TGTGCCAGCAGCCCCGTTGTCGGGAGGGCCACAGATACGCAGTATTTT. Translated, it gives CASSPVVGRATDTQYF. J is TRBJ2-3 and V is TRBV7-9; 8 bases align to TRBD2. Unmatched junction bases numbered 9, after V lost 5 bases and J lost 2 bases. Per germline, CDR1 SEHNR and CDR2 FQNEAQ (reference sequence). The CDR3 is 16 amino acids. Variable domain in full (rest from reference TRBV7-9 and TRBJ2-3): DTGVSQNPRHKITKRGQNVTFRCDPISEHNRLYWYRQTLGQGPEFLTYFQNEAQLEKSRLLSDRFSAERPKGSFSTLEIQRTEQGDSAMYLCASSPVVGRATDTQYFGPGTRLTVL.

This clonotype was seen a handful of times. The chain links TRBV7-9 to TRBJ1-6; 7 bases are shared with TRBD1. J lost 7 bases, V lost 4 bases, and 7 bases had no gene match. The CDR3 has 15 amino acids. CDR1 is SEHNR, CDR2 FQNEAQ, per germline (reference sequence). CDR3 sequence (DNA): TGTGCCAGCAGCTCCCCAGGGGGGTTCAATTCACCCCTCCACTTT. The encoded protein is CASSSPGGFNSPLHF.

This clonotype was counted between two and nine times. The chain links TRBV18 to TRBJ2-1; 10 bases agree with TRBD2. After removal of 6 bases from V and 9 bases from J, the junction contained 14 bases not matched to a gene. Germline CDR1 KGHSH, CDR2 LQKENI. This CDR3 has 16 amino acids. DNA for the CDR3: TGTGCCAGCTCCTACAGATCTAGCGGGAGTCTTGGTGAGCAGTTCTTC. This codes for CASSYRSSGSLGEQFF.

About this clonotype itself: A clone one base away is much larger, so this may be a read error. Given the absence of the conserved phenylalanine or tryptophan at the CDR3 end, a read error is likely. This chain links TRBV5-5 with TRBJ2-7, with D tentatively TRBD1 (6 bases). Trimming pared 0 bases from V and 4 bases from J, leaving 11 bases between. There are 14 residues in the CDR3. Germline-derived CDR1 and CDR2 are SGHKS and YYEKEE (reference sequence). CDR3 in DNA: TGTGCCAGCAGCTTGGGCTACAGGGCTTACGAGCAGTACTTA. Its protein product is CASSLGYRAYEQYL.

This clonotype was found a few times. The chain employs TRBV10-2 and TRBJ2-3; the match to TRBD2 covers 9 bases. Trimming at V came to 6 bases and at J to 6 bases, leaving 4 bases not matched to a gene. The germline V gene encodes CDR1 WSHSY and CDR2 SAAADI. CDR3 length: 13 amino acids. The CDR3 region is CASRASGRDTQYF. DNA of the CDR3: TGCGCCAGCAGGGCAAGCGGGAGGGATACGCAGTATTTT.

This sequence joins TRBV28 and TRBJ2-1; D is possibly TRBD2 (6 bases). The length of the CDR3 is 15 residues. Germline lookup yields CDR1 MDHEN and CDR2 SYDVKM. V dropped 4 bases and J dropped 8 bases, with 18 bases sitting between them. This CDR3 is CASSYGGTVSDEQFF. For the CDR3, the DNA is TGTGCCAGCAGTTATGGGGGGACTGTGAGCGATGAGCAGTTCTTC.

This clonotype was seen only a few times. This chain connects TRBV20-1 to TRBJ1-1; D might be TRBD1 (5 bases). Germline values: CDR1 DFQATT, CDR2 SNEGSKA (reference sequence). This CDR3 region has 11 residues. Trimming took off 3 bases at V and 11 bases at J, with 13 bases between the two ends. The CDR3 is CSASDGGWAFF. CDR3 coding DNA: TGCAGTGCTAGTGACGGGGGGTGGGCTTTCTTT.

The chain is built from TRBV11-3 and TRBJ2-1, with unresolved D. Trimming took 5 bases from V and 6 from J, leaving 8 bases between them. Germline CDR1 SGHNT, CDR2 YENEEA. The CDR3 length is 12 residues. The CDR3 protein is CASSLPRNEQFF. The CDR3 DNA reads TGTGCCAGCAGCCTACCCCGCAATGAGCAGTTCTTC.

This clonotype showed up many times. The chain has TRBV29-1 and TRBJ2-5; 8 positions match TRBD2. Per the germline V gene, CDR1 is SQVTM and CDR2 is ANQGSEA. After removal of 6 bases from V and 4 bases from J, the junction contained 10 bases not matched to a gene. CDR3 length equals 14 residues. The CDR3 loop is CSVAPLAVGETQYF. In nucleotides, the CDR3 is TGCAGCGTGGCCCCACTAGCGGTAGGAGAGACCCAGTACTTC.

This clonotype was counted between two and nine times. V gene TRBV9 combines with J gene TRBJ2-3, with 7 positions matching TRBD2. Germline V CDR1 and CDR2: SGDLS, YYNGEE. This CDR3 region has 18 residues. Germline trimming cut 0 bases from V and 3 bases from J; bases unmatched to any gene: 13. In DNA, the CDR3 is TGTGCCAGCAGCGTAGTAGGCGGGGGACGGGGGTGGACAGATACGCAGTATTTT. Its protein product is CASSVVGGGRGWTDTQYF.

The sample holds many counts of this clonotype. V gene TRBV4-3 combines with J gene TRBJ2-2; no clear D. Germline-derived CDR1 and CDR2 are LGHNA and YSLEER. The CDR3 is 14 amino acids. V lost 0 bases and J 2 bases, leaving 4 bases between the germline ends. The CDR3 DNA reads as TGCGCCAGCAGCCAAGAACATAACACCGGGGAGCTGTTTTTT. It yields the protein CASSQEHNTGELFF.

This clonotype was counted only a few times. The CDR3 DNA is TGCAGCGCCGAGCCCCAGCATTTT. It encodes CSAEPQHF. The J gene is TRBJ1-5, the V gene TRBV29-1; D gene ambiguous. CDR1 and CDR2 (germline): SQVTM, ANQGSEA. The CDR3 has 8 residues. Trimming took 7 bases from V and 8 from J, leaving 3 bases between them.

The chain uses TRBV12-3 or TRBV12-4 and TRBJ2-2; D tentatively fits TRBD1 or TRBD2 (5 bases each). The CDR3 runs to 15 residues. Trimming removed 6 bases from V and 1 base from J, with 12 bases in between. The CDR3 loop is CASSRETENTGELFF. Here the CDR3 DNA reads TGTGCCAGCAGCAGGGAGACGGAGAACACCGGGGAGCTGTTTTTT.